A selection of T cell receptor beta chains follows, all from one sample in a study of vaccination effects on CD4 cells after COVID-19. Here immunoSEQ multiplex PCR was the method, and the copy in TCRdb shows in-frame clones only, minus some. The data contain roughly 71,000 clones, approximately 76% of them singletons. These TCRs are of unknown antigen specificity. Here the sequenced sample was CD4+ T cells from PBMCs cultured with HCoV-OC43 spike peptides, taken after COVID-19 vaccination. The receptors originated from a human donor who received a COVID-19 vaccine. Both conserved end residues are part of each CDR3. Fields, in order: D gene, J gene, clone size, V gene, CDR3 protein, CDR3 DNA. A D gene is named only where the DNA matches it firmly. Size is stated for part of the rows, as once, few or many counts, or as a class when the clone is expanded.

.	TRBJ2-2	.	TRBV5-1	CASSPDSMDTGELFF	TGCGCCAGCAGCCCGGACAGTATGGACACCGGGGAGCTGTTTTTT
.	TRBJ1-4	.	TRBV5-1	CASSFARLGNNEKLFF	TGCGCCAGCAGCTTCGCCCGACTCGGAAATAATGAAAAACTGTTTTTT
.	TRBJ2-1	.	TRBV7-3	CASSSRPGDGHEQFF	TGTGCCAGCAGCTCAAGGCCGGGAGACGGACATGAGCAGTTCTTC
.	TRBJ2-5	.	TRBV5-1	CASRPQGFFAETQYF	TGCGCCAGCAGGCCTCAGGGATTTTTTGCGGAGACCCAGTACTTC
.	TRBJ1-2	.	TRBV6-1	CASSERLESYTF	TGTGCCAGCAGTGAGCGCCTCGAAAGCTACACCTTC
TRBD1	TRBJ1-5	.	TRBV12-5	CASGRTGQSNQPQHF	TGTGCTAGTGGTAGGACGGGACAGAGCAATCAGCCCCAGCATTTT
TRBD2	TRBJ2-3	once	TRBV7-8	CASSPIAGPGTDTQYF	TGTGCCAGCAGCCCGATAGCGGGGCCGGGCACAGATACGCAGTATTTT
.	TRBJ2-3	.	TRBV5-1	CASSLQEVGTDTQYF	TGCGCCAGCAGCTTACAGGAGGTCGGCACAGATACGCAGTATTTT
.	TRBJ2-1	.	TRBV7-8	CASSPRIAVYNEQFF	TGTGCCAGCAGCCCGCGGATAGCGGTTTACAATGAGCAGTTCTTC
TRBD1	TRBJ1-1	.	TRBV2	CASSEQGDTEAFF	TGTGCCAGCAGTGAACAGGGGGACACTGAAGCTTTCTTT
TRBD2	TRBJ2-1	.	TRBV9	CASSVGASGGYNEQFF	TGTGCCAGCAGCGTAGGGGCTAGCGGGGGATACAATGAGCAGTTCTTC
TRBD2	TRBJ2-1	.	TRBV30	CAWSLGLAAYNEQFF	TGTGCCTGGAGTCTTGGGCTAGCGGCATACAATGAGCAGTTCTTC
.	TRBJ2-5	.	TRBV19	CASSKEKRETQYF	TGTGCCAGTAGTAAAGAGAAACGGGAGACCCAGTACTTC
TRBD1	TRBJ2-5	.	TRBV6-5	CASTSPGQVGETQYF	TGTGCCAGCACCTCCCCGGGACAGGTCGGAGAGACCCAGTACTTC
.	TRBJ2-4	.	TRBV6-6	CASSQVGDIQYF	TGTGCCAGCAGCCAGGTTGGGGACATTCAGTACTTC
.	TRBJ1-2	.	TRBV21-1	CASSLDRLRPYGYTF	TGTGCCAGCAGCTTGGACAGGCTTAGGCCCTATGGCTACACCTTC